This TCR beta chain is drawn from a study of CD8 T cells in ankylosing spondylitis. Findings and limits, study-wide: With a CD8+ phenotype, disease-linked clones were relatively rare in peripheral blood. A TCR beta motif made of about eight highly homologous variants seemed typical of ankylosing spondylitis blood. Before this, some motif variants had been reported in reactive arthritis synovial fluid and blood. Disease-associated clones were reportedly significantly overrepresented in matched ankylosing spondylitis synovial fluid.

The table lists this clonotype with a few counts. No antigen is known for it. CDR3 length: 13 amino acids. CDR1 and CDR2 (germline): SGHKS, YYEKEE (reference sequence). Trimming took 0 bases from V and 3 from J, leaving 7 bases between them. TCRdb passed the 5' RACE reads through MiXCR, listing each CDR3 protein once. The sample includes about 360,000 distinct CDR3 sequences, approximately 20% of them seen just once. Sequences were obtained from blood, either unsorted or a sorted T cell fraction (not recorded which). The rearrangement links TRBV5-5 to TRBJ2-7; no clear D gene. This sequence was found in a male donor with ankylosing spondylitis or in good health (not recorded which). In DNA, the CDR3 is TGTGCCAGCAGCTTGGTTGAGTACTACGAGCAGTACTTC. It encodes CASSLVEYYEQYF.